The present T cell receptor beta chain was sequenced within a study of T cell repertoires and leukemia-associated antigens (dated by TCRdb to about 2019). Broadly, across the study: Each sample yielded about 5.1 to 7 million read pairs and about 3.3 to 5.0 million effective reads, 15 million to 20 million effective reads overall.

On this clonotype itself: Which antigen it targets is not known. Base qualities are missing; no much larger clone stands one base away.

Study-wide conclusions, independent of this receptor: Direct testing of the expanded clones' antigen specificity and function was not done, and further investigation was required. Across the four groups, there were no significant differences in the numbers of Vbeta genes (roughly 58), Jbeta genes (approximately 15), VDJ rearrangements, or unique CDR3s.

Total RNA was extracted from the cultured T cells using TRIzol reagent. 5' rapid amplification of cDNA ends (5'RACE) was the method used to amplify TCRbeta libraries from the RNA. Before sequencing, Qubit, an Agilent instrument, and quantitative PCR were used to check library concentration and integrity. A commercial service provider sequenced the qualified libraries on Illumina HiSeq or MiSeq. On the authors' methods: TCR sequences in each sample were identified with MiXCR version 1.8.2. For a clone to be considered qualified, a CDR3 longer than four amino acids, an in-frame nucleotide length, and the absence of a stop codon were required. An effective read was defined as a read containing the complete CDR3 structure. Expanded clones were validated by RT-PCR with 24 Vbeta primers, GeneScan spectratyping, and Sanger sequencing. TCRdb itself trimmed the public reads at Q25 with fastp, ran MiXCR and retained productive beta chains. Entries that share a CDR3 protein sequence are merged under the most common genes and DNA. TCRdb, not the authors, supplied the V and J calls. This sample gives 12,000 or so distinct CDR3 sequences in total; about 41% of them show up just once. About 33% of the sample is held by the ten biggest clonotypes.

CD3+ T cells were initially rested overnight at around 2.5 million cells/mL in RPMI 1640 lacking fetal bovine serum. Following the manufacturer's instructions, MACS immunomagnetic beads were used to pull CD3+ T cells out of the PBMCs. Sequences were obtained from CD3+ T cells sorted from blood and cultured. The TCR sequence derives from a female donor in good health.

The DNA reads TGTGCCATCAGTGAGGCCGTAGAGTGGGAGCAGTACTTC. The resulting protein is CAISEAVEWEQYF. The chain was built from TRBV10-3 and TRBJ2-7, with the D gene not clear enough to name. Taken from the germline V gene, the CDR1 and CDR2 loops are ENHRY and SYGVKD. The CDR3 contains 13 residues, cysteine and phenylalanine counted. CDR3 DNA only is kept here, 39 bases in frame from base 1. V and J lose 2 bases and 7 bases, and a span of 12 bases separates them.